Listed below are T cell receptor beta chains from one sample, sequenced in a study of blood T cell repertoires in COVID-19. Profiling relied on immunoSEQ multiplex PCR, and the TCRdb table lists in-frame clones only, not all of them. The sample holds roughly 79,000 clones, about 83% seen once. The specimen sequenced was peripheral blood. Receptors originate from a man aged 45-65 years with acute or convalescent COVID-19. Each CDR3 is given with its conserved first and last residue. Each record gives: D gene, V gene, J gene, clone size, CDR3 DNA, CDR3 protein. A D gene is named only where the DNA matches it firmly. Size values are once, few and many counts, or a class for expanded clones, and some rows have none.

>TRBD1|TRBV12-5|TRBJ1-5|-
TGTGCTAGTGGTCGGTATATGAGCGGACAGGGCAGCAATCAGCCCCAGCATTTT
CASGRYMSGQGSNQPQHF
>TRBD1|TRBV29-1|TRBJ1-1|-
TGCAGCCTTTACGAGACAGGGGTGGGGACTGAAGCTTTCTTT
CSLYETGVGTEAFF
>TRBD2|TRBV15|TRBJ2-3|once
TGTGCCACCAGCAGAAGGCTAGCGGGAGTGTCCACAGATACGCAGTATTTT
CATSRRLAGVSTDTQYF
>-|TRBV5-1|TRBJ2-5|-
TGCGCCAGCAGCAGAACAAGACTAACCTCCGGTGAGACCCAGTACTTC
CASSRTRLTSGETQYF
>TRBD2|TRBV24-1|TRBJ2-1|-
TGTGCCACCAGTATTGCTCTAGCGGGAGTAAGGGATGAGCAGTTCTTC
CATSIALAGVRDEQFF
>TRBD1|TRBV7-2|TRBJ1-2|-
TGTGCCAGCAGCCCGGGACAGGGGGGAACCTGGAGCTACACCTTC
CASSPGQGGTWSYTF
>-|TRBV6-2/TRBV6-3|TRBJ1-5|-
TGTGCCAGCAGTTTCCGGGACACCCGGTCGGGCAATCAGCCCCAGCATTTT
CASSFRDTRSGNQPQHF
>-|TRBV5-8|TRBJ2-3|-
TGTGCCAGCAGTAGACTAGTTGGGGACACAGATACGCAGTATTTT
CASSRLVGDTDTQYF
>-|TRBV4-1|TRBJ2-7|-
TGCGCCAGCAGCCAAGACCGGGGGAGCTCCTACGAGCAGTACTTC
CASSQDRGSSYEQYF
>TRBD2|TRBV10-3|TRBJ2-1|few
TGTGCCATCAGTGAATCTAGCGGGGGGGCGGTGAATGAGCAGTTCTTC
CAISESSGGAVNEQFF
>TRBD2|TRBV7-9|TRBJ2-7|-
TGTGCCCTTAGCGGGTTATACTCCTACGAGCAGTACTTC
CALSGLYSYEQYF
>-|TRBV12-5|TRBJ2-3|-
TGTGCTAGTGGCCTGGGACTCTCCGATACGCAGTATTTT
CASGLGLSDTQYF
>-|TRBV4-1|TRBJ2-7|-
TGCGCCAGCAGCCAAGTTTCTTCCTACGAGCAGTACTTC
CASSQVSSYEQYF
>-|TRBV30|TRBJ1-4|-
TGTGCCTGGAGTGTACAGGTCAATGAAAAACTGTTTTTT
CAWSVQVNEKLFF
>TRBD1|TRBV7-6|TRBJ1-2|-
TGTGCCAGCAGCTTGAAGGGGACAGGGGAAGGCTACACCTTC
CASSLKGTGEGYTF
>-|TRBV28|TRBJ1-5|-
TGTGCCAGCAGCCCCGGAGGTAGTCAGGTGCCCCAGCATTTT
CASSPGGSQVPQHF
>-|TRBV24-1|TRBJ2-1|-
TGTGCCACCAGCGTCGGGGAGTTGACGTTCTTC
CATSVGELTFF
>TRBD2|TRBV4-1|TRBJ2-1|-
TGCGCCAGCAGCCAAGATTTACGAACTAGCGGTCCCAATGAGCAGTTCTTC
CASSQDLRTSGPNEQFF
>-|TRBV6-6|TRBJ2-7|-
TGTGCCAGCACCGAGGGAGTAGGCGAGCAGTACTTC
CASTEGVGEQYF
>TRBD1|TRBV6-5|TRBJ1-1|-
TGTGCCAGCAGTTACTCCAGGGGGCGGTTGAACACTGAAGCTTTCTTT
CASSYSRGRLNTEAFF
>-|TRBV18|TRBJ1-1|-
TGTGCCAGCTCAATTCGACACCTCACGGGGGACACTGAAGCTTTCTTT
CASSIRHLTGDTEAFF
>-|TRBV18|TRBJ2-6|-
TGTGCCAGCTCACCAATTTTCACCCCAGGTGGGGCCAACGTCCTGACTTTC
CASSPIFTPGGANVLTF
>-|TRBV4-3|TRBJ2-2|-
TGCGCCAGCAGCCAAGATCGGTTTAACACCGGGGAGCTGTTTTTT
CASSQDRFNTGELFF
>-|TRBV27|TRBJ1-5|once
TGTGCCAGCAGTGAGAGGGGACTAGGCAATCAGCCCCAGCATTTT
CASSERGLGNQPQHF
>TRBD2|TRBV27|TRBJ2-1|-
TGTGCCAGCAGACTCCTGGGGCCTAGCGGGATTAACAATGAGCAGTTCTTC
CASRLLGPSGINNEQFF
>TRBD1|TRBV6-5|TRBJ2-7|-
TGTGCCAGCACCCGGGACAGGGGCTACTACGAGCAGTACTTC
CASTRDRGYYEQYF
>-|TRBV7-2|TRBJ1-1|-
TGTGCCAGCAGCTTACAGGTAGTCGAGGGCACTGAAGCTTTCTTT
CASSLQVVEGTEAFF
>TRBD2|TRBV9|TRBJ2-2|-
TGTGCCAGCAGCTCTCGGGGGGGCGACACCGGGGAGCTGTTTTTT
CASSSRGGDTGELFF
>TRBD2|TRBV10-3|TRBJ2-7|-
TGTGCCATCAGTGTCGGCGGGAGTTCCTACGAGCAGTACTTC
CAISVGGSSYEQYF
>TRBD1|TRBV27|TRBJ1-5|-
TGTGCCAGCAGTAATTTAGGGGGCGCAGACAATCAGCCCCAGCATTTT
CASSNLGGADNQPQHF
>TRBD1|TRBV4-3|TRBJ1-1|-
TGCGCCAGCAGCTACCAACCGACAGGGACTGAAGCTTTCTTT
CASSYQPTGTEAFF
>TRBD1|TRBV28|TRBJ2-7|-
TGTGCCAGCAGTACGCCGAACAGGGGCGCCCAACATTACGAGCAGTACTTC
CASSTPNRGAQHYEQYF
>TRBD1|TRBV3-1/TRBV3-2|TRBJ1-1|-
TGTGCCAGCAGCCGAGGGACAGGGGGAACTGAAGCTTTCTTT
CASSRGTGGTEAFF
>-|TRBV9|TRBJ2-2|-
TGTGCCAGCATTAGGGGTCCAGCGAACACCGGGGAGCTGTTTTTT
CASIRGPANTGELFF
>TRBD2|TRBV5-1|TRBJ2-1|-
TGCGCCAGCAGCTCAACGCTTCCGGGACTAGCGGGGGGTCGCTCCTACAATGAGCAGTTCTTC
CASSSTLPGLAGGRSYNEQFF
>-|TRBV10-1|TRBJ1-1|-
TGCGCCAGCAGTGAGGTTTCGGGGTCTGCGTTCGCTTTCTTT
CASSEVSGSAFAFF
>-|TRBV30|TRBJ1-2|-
TGTGCCTGGAGTGCCCTATATGGCTACACCTTC
CAWSALYGYTF
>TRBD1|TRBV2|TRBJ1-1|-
TGTGCCAGCACCGGGACAGCGAACACTGAAGCTTTCTTT
CASTGTANTEAFF
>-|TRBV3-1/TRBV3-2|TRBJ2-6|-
TGTGCCAGCAGACTACAGGGCGGCGGGAGAGGGGCCAACGTCCTGACTTTC
CASRLQGGGRGANVLTF
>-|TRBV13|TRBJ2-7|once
TGTGCCAGCAGCTCGACAGCGGGTCACGAGCAGTACTTC
CASSSTAGHEQYF
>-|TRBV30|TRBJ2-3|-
TGTGCCTGGAGCGCGGGACAGCTGATAGATACGCAGTATTTT
CAWSAGQLIDTQYF